Here is one TCR beta chain with its context. Antigen unknown. This specimen belongs to a study of T cell responses to AZD1222 COVID-19 vaccine. Study overall: Analyses pooled second doses at about 4 or about 12 weeks.

The CDR3 sequence is 16 residues long. Losses at the gene ends were 0 bases for V and 1 base for J; bases not matched to a gene: 5. Per the germline V gene, CDR1 is SGDLS and CDR2 is YYNGEE. General study results and limits: Across spike, vaccine-associated CD4 TCRs were found, dominant at 160-218 and 743-854. Of spike-specific TCRs, nearly half reportedly target regions left unmutated in variants.

Measured with immunoSEQ multiplex PCR; TCRdb has only the in-frame clones, and not every one. This table has some 100,000 clones, approximately 87% appearing once. The chain couples TRBV9 to TRBJ2-3, with TRBD2 matching 7 bases. This sequence originates from an adult in good health. Sample: peripheral blood, taken on day 0 of AZD1222 vaccination. The CDR3 protein is CASSVGSGVGTDTQYF. The CDR3 DNA reads as TGTGCCAGCAGCGTAGGGAGCGGGGTGGGCACAGATACGCAGTATTTT. The full variable domain, in which reference TRBV9 and TRBJ2-3 provide the parts outside the CDR3, is DSGVTQTPKHLITATGQRVTLRCSPRSGDLSVYWYQQSLDQGLQFLIQYYNGEERAKGNILERFSAQQFPDLHSELNLSSLELGDSALYFCASSVGSGVGTDTQYFGPGTRLTVL.